This entry is about one T cell receptor (beta chain). This entry comes from a study of blood T cell repertoires in COVID-19. Whole-study context: Material from acute and convalescent COVID-19 was sourced from the United States, Italy and Spain. PBMCs, B-cell-depleted T cells, or T cells were the source of the cDNA or gDNA that made up the material.

V lost 5 bases and J lost 4; bases outside the gene matches: 8. Germline lookup yields CDR1 MNHEY and CDR2 SMNVEV (reference sequence). This CDR3 region has 16 residues. Per the original data handling: Using reference gene primer amplification, nucleated cell counts were estimated. The protocol was immunoSEQ multiplex PCR, while the TCRdb copy is restricted to in-frame clones and leaves out a portion. Clone size and the V and J calls come from that table; the DNA yielded D and trimming. The sample yields tens of thousands of clones, around 79% seen once. The gene calls are TRBV27 and TRBJ2-6; 7 nucleotides align to TRBD1. The source material was peripheral blood. The sequence was collected from a human donor in a cohort sampled during active COVID-19. Here the CDR3 DNA reads TGTGCCAGCAGTCACCGGACAGGTACCGGGGCCAACGTCCTGACTTTC. Translation: CASSHRTGTGANVLTF.